The 20 T cell receptor beta chains listed next were all sequenced from one sample in a study of metastatic and nonmetastatic thyroid tumors. With MiXCR, TCRdb called clones anew from the PCR reads. The repertoire holds 15,000 to 20,000 clones, roughly 23% seen once, with 15% to 20% in the top ten. No patient had received any treatment before thyroid surgery. The sample comprised tumor tissue. These receptors all stem from a female donor with papillary thyroid cancer or a benign thyroid nodule (not recorded which). Some clones in this sample may be carry-over from other donors' samples.

This clone is judged medium-sized. The chain couples TRBV9 to TRBJ2-1; tentative D call: TRBD1 (5 bases). Germline V gene sequence: CDR1 SGDLS, CDR2 YYNGEE. The CDR3 consists of 13 residues. Deletions cut 5 bases from V and 3 bases from J, with 9 bases between. CDR3 sequence reads: CASSIRGYNEQFF. As DNA, the CDR3 is TGTGCCAGCAGTATTAGGGGCTACAATGAGCAGTTCTTC.

This clone was counted at least ten times. The V and J genes are TRBV10-1 and TRBJ2-3; perhaps TRBD1 as D (6 bases). V dropped 3 bases and J dropped 6 bases, with 13 bases sitting between them. The germline V gene encodes CDR1 WNHNN and CDR2 SYGVQD (reference sequence). The CDR3 loop spans 14 amino acids. CDR3 DNA sequence: TGCGCCAGCAGTGATGCCGGGACACTGGATACGCAGTATTTT. Its protein is CASSDAGTLDTQYF.

This clone has only a few counts. This chain joins TRBV15 and TRBJ2-2; D is unresolved. The germline V gene encodes CDR1 LNHNV and CDR2 YYDKDF (reference sequence). There are 15 residues in the CDR3. Trimming left V 7 bases short and J 6 bases short, with 18 bases between. The chain's CDR3 is CATINVRWVPGELFF. Here the CDR3 DNA reads TGTGCCACCATCAATGTCAGGTGGGTGCCCGGGGAGCTGTTTTTT.

Many counts were recorded for this clone. The J gene is TRBJ1-6, the V gene TRBV20-1; weak D call: TRBD1 (5 bases). Per the germline V gene, CDR1 is DFQATT and CDR2 is SNEGSKA (reference sequence). The V end lost 5 bases, the J end lost 5 bases, and 13 bases lay between the germline ends. The CDR3 spans 14 residues. Here the CDR3 DNA reads TGCAGTGCTTGGACACGGACAAATAATTCACCCCTCCACTTT. Residues: CSAWTRTNNSPLHF.

This clone ranks as large. The V gene is TRBV10-1, the J gene TRBJ2-7; tentatively, D is TRBD2 (6 bases). CDR3 length: 16 amino acids. CDR1 WNHNN and CDR2 SYGVQD come from the germline V gene (reference sequence). Trimming stripped 0 bases from V and 5 bases from J, with 17 bases between. DNA for the CDR3: TGCGCCAGCAGTGAGTCGTCTTCGTGGAGGGGCGACGAGCAGTACTTC. This codes for CASSESSSWRGDEQYF.

This clone was detected ten times or more. The chain couples TRBV27 to TRBJ1-2, with D hard to call. Trimming left V 3 bases short and J 7 bases short, with 24 bases between. Germline V CDR1 and CDR2: MNHEY, SMNVEV (reference sequence). This CDR3 has 17 amino acids. The DNA for the CDR3 is TGTGCCAGCAGTTTTAAGGGCCGCATACCTCGGGAGGTTGGCTACACCTTC. Translating gives CASSFKGRIPREVGYTF.

This sequence joins TRBV18 and TRBJ2-7, with 10 nucleotides matching TRBD2. V gave up 4 bases and J gave up 0 bases; unmatched junction bases: 9. Germline V CDR1 and CDR2: KGHSH, LQKENI. This CDR3 comprises 17 residues. The CDR3 bases are TGTGCCAGCTCACTGGGACTAGCGTTGAAAAGCTCCTACGAGCAGTACTTC. It is translated as CASSLGLALKSSYEQYF.

This clone has ten or more counts. The chain recombines TRBV2 with TRBJ2-7, with 9 nucleotides matching TRBD2. This CDR3 has 15 amino acids. Germline V gives CDR1 SNHLY, CDR2 FYNNEI. Trimming removed 6 bases from V and 0 bases from J; junction bases left unmatched: 6. This chain's CDR3 is CASRFRTSDSYEQYF. The CDR3 DNA sequence: TGTGCCAGCAGGTTCCGGACTAGCGACTCCTACGAGCAGTACTTC.

This clone showed up many times. The V gene is TRBV7-2, the J gene TRBJ1-6; 10 bases align to TRBD1. V was pared by 0 bases and J by 10 bases, with 6 bases of the junction left unmatched. The germline V gene encodes CDR1 SGHTA and CDR2 FQGNSA. This CDR3 has 16 residues. The CDR3 sequence is CASSLAGTGVSSPLHF. CDR3 coding DNA: TGTGCCAGCAGCTTAGCTGGGACAGGGGTTAGCTCACCCCTCCACTTT.

This clone is labeled as medium-sized. The rearrangement joins TRBV3-1 to TRBJ2-7; the D gene is possibly TRBD1 (6 bases). Germline V gene data show CDR1 as LGHDT and CDR2 as YNNKEL (reference sequence). V was pared by 5 bases and J by 6 bases, with 11 bases between. The CDR3 totals 12 residues. The CDR3 sequence is CASSAQGAEQYF. The CDR3 DNA is TGTGCCAGCAGCGCACAGGGAGCCGAGCAGTACTTC.

This clone occurred many times. The chain combines TRBV11-2 with TRBJ2-1; unclear D gene. Germline lookup yields CDR1 SGHAT and CDR2 FQNNGV. The V gene lost 2 bases and the J gene lost 6 bases, with 8 bases spanning the gap. This CDR3 contains 13 residues. Here the CDR3 DNA reads TGTGCCAGCAGCTTATCGTCAATCAATGAGCAGTTCTTC. Protein: CASSLSSINEQFF.

This clone was found many times. V usage is TRBV6-1 and J usage is TRBJ1-2; 7 nucleotides align to TRBD1. The length of the CDR3 is 14 residues. Trimming cost V 4 bases and J 5 bases; bases outside gene matches: 7. Germline loops: CDR1 MNHNS, CDR2 SASEGT. CDR3 nucleotides: TGTGCCAGCAGTGTCGGCAGGGGGGTGTATGGCTACACCTTC. Translated: CASSVGRGVYGYTF.

This clone came up many times. Being one base from a much bigger clone, this may be a read error. Other DNA sequences in the sample encode the same CDR3. The chain has TRBV7-2 and TRBJ1-2; a possible D gene is TRBD1 (6 bases). This CDR3 region has 15 residues. Germline V lookup: CDR1 SGHTA, CDR2 FQGNSA. The CDR3 DNA reads TGCGCCAGCAGCCCAACCGCGGGGGCAGGCTATGGCTACACCTTC. Translated: CASSPTAGAGYGYTF.

V gene TRBV30 combines with J gene TRBJ1-5; weak D call: TRBD1 (5 bases). V gave up 3 bases and J gave up 6 bases, with 18 bases separating them. The CDR3 has 15 residues. Germline CDR1 GTSNPN, CDR2 SVGIG (reference sequence). The CDR3 nucleotides are TGTGCCTGGAGCCCGGTACTTTCCCAGGGTCAGCCCCAGCATTTT. It encodes CAWSPVLSQGQPQHF.

The chain has TRBV6-1 and TRBJ2-5; TRBD2 is a possible D gene (5 bases). The V and J ends lost 6 bases and 7 bases respectively, with 12 bases between them. The CDR3 loop spans 12 amino acids. Germline CDR1 reads MNHNS; CDR2 reads SASEGT. This CDR3 reads CASSAQRGTQYF. CDR3 coding DNA: TGTGCCAGCAGCGCTCAACGGGGGACCCAGTACTTC.

This clone has ten or more counts. The rearrangement links TRBV3-1 to TRBJ2-3; D is undetermined. Deletions cut 3 bases from V and 0 bases from J, with 4 bases between. Germline values: CDR1 LGHDT, CDR2 YNNKEL (reference sequence). CDR3 size: 13 residues. The CDR3 DNA reads as TGTGCCAGCAGCCAGACTAGCACAGATACGCAGTATTTT. This sequence encodes CASSQTSTDTQYF.

The rearrangement joins TRBV6-1 to TRBJ2-1, with 7 bases aligning to TRBD2. Germline assignment: CDR1 MNHNS and CDR2 SASEGT. The CDR3 length is 12 residues. With V trimmed by 5 bases and J by 13 bases, 8 bases remained unmatched. In DNA form, the CDR3 reads TGTGCCAGCAGTCCTACTAGCGAGGCACAGTTCTTC. This codes for CASSPTSEAQFF.

The chain is built from TRBV11-3 and TRBJ2-3; TRBD2 might be the D (5 bases). In germline, CDR1 is SGHNT, CDR2 YENEEA. This CDR3 has 15 residues. Trimming removed 0 bases at V and 6 bases at J, with 13 bases between. CDR3 sequence reads: CASSLEGLRGDTQYF. The DNA for the CDR3 is TGTGCCAGCAGCTTAGAAGGACTTAGAGGGGATACGCAGTATTTT. Full variable domain (outside the CDR3, taken from reference TRBV11-3 and TRBJ2-3): EAGVVQSPRYKIIEKKQPVAFWCNPISGHNTLYWYLQNLGQGPELLIRYENEEAVDDSQLPKDRFSAERLKGVDSTLKIQPAELGDSAVYLCASSLEGLRGDTQYFGPGTRLTVL.

This clone was detected a few times. V and J are TRBV27 and TRBJ1-2; D might be TRBD1 (5 bases). The V gene lost 4 bases and the J gene lost 6 bases, with 18 bases spanning the gap. CDR1 MNHEY and CDR2 SMNVEV come from the germline V gene (reference sequence). The CDR3 covers 15 residues. CDR3 sequence (DNA): TGTGCCAGCAGTTACTACCCGGGACTAGGGGATGGCTACACCTTC. Encoded protein: CASSYYPGLGDGYTF.

The CDR3 is CASGPGTGEVEKLFF. Written as DNA, the CDR3 is TGCGCCAGCGGACCAGGGACAGGGGAGGTTGAAAAACTGTTTTTT. The chain is built from TRBV5-1 and TRBJ1-4, with TRBD1 matching 10 bases. Per germline, CDR1 SGHRS and CDR2 YFSETQ. The CDR3 is made up of 15 amino acids. J gave up 7 bases and V 7 bases, and 10 bases lay outside the gene matches.